One sample yielded the 3 T cell receptor beta chains listed below, sequenced in a study of control samples from healthy donors and cancer patients. Libraries were prepared by immunoSEQ multiplex PCR; TCRdb keeps only in-frame clonotypes and omits some of them. This sample has approximately 160,000 clones, with just over 90% found just once. Sequences were obtained from blood. The receptor set was obtained from a woman in her fifties or sixties in good health.

The chain has TRBV19 and TRBJ1-1; tentatively, D is TRBD1 (6 bases). CDR3 size: 14 residues. Per germline, CDR1 LNHDA and CDR2 SQIVND (reference sequence). The ends were cut back, 8 bases at V and 0 bases at J, with 13 bases in the middle. CDR3 in DNA: TGTGCCAGTGGTACACAGGGAATGAACACTGAAGCTTTCTTT. Its translation is CASGTQGMNTEAFF.

V is TRBV7-6 and J is TRBJ1-3, with D uncertain. V lost 5 bases and J lost 1, with 15 bases in between. CDR3 length equals 16 residues. In germline, CDR1 is SGHVS, CDR2 FNYEAQ. The CDR3 bases are TGTGCCAGCAGCCCCTCGTCCCTATCTTCTGGAAACACCATATATTTT. Translation: CASSPSSLSSGNTIYF.

Here the CDR3 reads CASSTSGGGGTEAFF. DNA for the CDR3: TGTGCCAGTAGTACCTCAGGGGGCGGGGGCACTGAAGCTTTCTTT. The rearrangement joins TRBV19 to TRBJ1-1, with 8 bases lining up with TRBD1. The V gene end was trimmed by 4 bases and the J gene end by 4 bases; junction bases not matched to a gene: 8. Per germline, CDR1 LNHDA and CDR2 SQIVND (reference sequence). The CDR3 contains 15 residues.